The T cell receptor beta chain under discussion was sequenced for a study of cytomegalovirus exposure and HLA in healthy donors. Study findings and constraints: The study designated roughly 150 TCR beta chains cytomegalovirus-associated. CMV serostatus stood as the only immune exposure information on hand. After further analysis at a later stage, under 20,000 TCR beta sequences were associated with HLA alleles at 0.05 false discovery rate.

The PCR contained 60 Vbeta and 13 Jbeta primers. TCRdb keeps only in-frame clones here, not all; method: immunoSEQ multiplex PCR. Of 98,000 or so clones listed, around 82% are singletons. Concerning this clone itself: As yet, its antigen is unknown.

The specimen was PBMCs. This TCR derives from a woman aged 40 to 55 in good health and CMV-seronegative.

CDR3: CASSIGGALNEKLFF. CDR3 bases: TGTGCCAGTAGTATCGGGGGGGCCCTTAATGAAAAACTGTTTTTT. V gene TRBV19 combines with J gene TRBJ1-4, with D possibly being TRBD1 (6 bases). This CDR3 spans 15 amino acids. From germline, CDR1 is LNHDA and CDR2 SQIVND (reference sequence). Trimming took 3 bases from V and 4 from J, leaving 12 bases between them.